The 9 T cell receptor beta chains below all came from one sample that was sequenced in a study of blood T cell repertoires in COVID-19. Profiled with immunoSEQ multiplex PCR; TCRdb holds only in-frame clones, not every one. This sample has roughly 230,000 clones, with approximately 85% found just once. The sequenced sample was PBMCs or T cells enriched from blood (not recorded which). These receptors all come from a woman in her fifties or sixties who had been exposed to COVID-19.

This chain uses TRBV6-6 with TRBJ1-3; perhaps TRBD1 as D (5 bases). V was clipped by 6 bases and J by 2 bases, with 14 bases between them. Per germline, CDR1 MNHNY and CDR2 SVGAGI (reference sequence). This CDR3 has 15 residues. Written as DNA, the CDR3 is TGTGCCAGCAGCGGGGACTCGGGGGCTGGAAACACCATATATTTT. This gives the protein CASSGDSGAGNTIYF.

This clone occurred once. The CDR3 nucleotides read TGTGCCAGCACCCTAAGGTGGGGCGGAACTGAAGCTTTCTTT. Its protein is CASTLRWGGTEAFF. The rearrangement uses TRBV27 and TRBJ1-1; TRBD1 is a possible D gene (5 bases). The length of the CDR3 is 14 residues. V was trimmed by 7 bases and J by 5 bases, leaving 17 bases between them. CDR1 and CDR2 (germline): MNHEY, SMNVEV (reference sequence).

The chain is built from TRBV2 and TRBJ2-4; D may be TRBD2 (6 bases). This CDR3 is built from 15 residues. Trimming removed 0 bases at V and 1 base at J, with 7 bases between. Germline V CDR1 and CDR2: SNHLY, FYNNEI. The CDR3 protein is CASSEAEGAKNIQYF. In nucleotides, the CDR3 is TGTGCCAGCAGTGAAGCGGAGGGGGCCAAAAACATTCAGTACTTC.

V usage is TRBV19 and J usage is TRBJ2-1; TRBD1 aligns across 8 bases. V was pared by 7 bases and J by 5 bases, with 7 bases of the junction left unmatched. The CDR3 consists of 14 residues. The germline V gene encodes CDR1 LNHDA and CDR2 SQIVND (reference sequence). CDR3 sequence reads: CASIGQGKNNEQFF. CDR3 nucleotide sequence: TGTGCCAGTATCGGACAGGGTAAGAACAATGAGCAGTTCTTC. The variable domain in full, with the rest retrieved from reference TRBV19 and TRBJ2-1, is DGGITQSPKYLFRKEGQNVTLSCEQNLNHDAMYWYRQDPGQGLRLIYYSQIVNDFQKGDIAEGYSVSREKKESFPLTVTSAQKNPTAFYLCASIGQGKNNEQFFGPGTRLTVL.

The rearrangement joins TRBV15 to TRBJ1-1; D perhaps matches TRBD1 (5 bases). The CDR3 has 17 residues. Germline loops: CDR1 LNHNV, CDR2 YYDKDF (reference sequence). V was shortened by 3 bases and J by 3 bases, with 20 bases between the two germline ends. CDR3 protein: CATSRPGPWRRDTEAFF. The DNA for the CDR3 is TGTGCCACCAGCAGGCCGGGACCCTGGAGGAGGGACACTGAAGCTTTCTTT.

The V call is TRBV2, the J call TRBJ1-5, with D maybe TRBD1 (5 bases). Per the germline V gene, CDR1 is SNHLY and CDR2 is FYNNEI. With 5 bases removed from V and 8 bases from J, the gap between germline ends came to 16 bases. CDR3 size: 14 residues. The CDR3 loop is CASSKGEPPEPQHF. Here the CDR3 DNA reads TGTGCCAGCAGTAAAGGGGAGCCCCCTGAGCCCCAGCATTTT.

The CDR3 sequence is CASSQGLTGTPPNYGYTF. CDR3 in DNA: TGTGCCAGCAGCCAGGGTCTAACCGGGACACCCCCTAACTATGGCTACACCTTC. This chain joins TRBV4-2 and TRBJ1-2, with a weak D call TRBD1 (6 bases). Trimming left V 3 bases short and J 0 bases short, with 20 bases between. Per germline, CDR1 LGHNA and CDR2 YNFKEQ. CDR3 length: 18 residues.

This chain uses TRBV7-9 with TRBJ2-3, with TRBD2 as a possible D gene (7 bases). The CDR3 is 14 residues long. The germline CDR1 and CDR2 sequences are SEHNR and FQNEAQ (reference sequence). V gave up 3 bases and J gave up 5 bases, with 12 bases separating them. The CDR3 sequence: CASSFGGAGDTQYF. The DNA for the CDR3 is TGTGCCAGCAGCTTTGGGGGGGCCGGAGATACGCAGTATTTT. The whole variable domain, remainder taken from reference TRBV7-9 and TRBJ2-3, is DTGVSQNPRHKITKRGQNVTFRCDPISEHNRLYWYRQTLGQGPEFLTYFQNEAQLEKSRLLSDRFSAERPKGSFSTLEIQRTEQGDSAMYLCASSFGGAGDTQYFGPGTRLTVL.

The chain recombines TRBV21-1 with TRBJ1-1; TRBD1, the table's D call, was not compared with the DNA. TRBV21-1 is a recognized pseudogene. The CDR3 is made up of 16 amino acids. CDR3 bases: TGTGCCAGCAGCAAGTTTCTCCAGGGAAAGAACACTGAAGCTTTCTTT. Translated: CASSKFLQGKNTEAFF.